The 21 T cell receptor beta chains presented below share a single source sample, sequenced in a study of T cell responses to AZD1222 COVID-19 vaccine. Generated by immunoSEQ multiplex PCR, the TCRdb table keeps only in-frame clones and is missing some. The sample has about 190,000 clones, 87% seen once; the top ten hold 2.7%. The material sequenced was peripheral blood, taken on day 0 of MenACWY control vaccination. The source is an adult in good health.

The chain uses TRBV6-5 and TRBJ2-7; D is unclear. From germline, CDR1 is MNHEY and CDR2 SVGAGI. Trimming took off 5 bases at V and 1 base at J, with 12 bases between the two ends. The CDR3 loop spans 14 amino acids. The CDR3 DNA follows: TGTGCCAGCAGTCCCGGACGAGATTCCTACGAGCAGTACTTC. Amino acids: CASSPGRDSYEQYF.

The chain couples TRBV3-1 (or the pseudogene TRBV3-2) to TRBJ1-5; D is uncertain. The CDR3 length is 14 residues. Germline V gene lookup returns CDR1 LGHDT and CDR2 YNNKEL (reference sequence). The V end lost 1 base, the J end lost 2 bases, and 6 bases lay between the germline ends. The CDR3 DNA reads TGTGCCAGCAGCCAAGGCTCGGGCAATCAGCCCCAGCATTTT. Encoded protein: CASSQGSGNQPQHF.

The rearrangement links TRBV27 to TRBJ2-7; D perhaps matches TRBD2 (5 bases). CDR1 is MNHEY and CDR2 is SMNVEV in the germline V gene (reference sequence). The CDR3 sequence is 16 residues long. V was shortened by 0 bases and J by 2 bases, with 14 bases between the two germline ends. CDR3 nucleotide sequence: TGTGCCAGCAGTTTATCGAGCGGCCCTCCTACCTACGAGCAGTACTTC. Translation: CASSLSSGPPTYEQYF.

The chain is built from TRBV29-1 and TRBJ2-5; perhaps D is TRBD1 or TRBD2 (5 bases each). CDR3 length: 13 residues. V was cut by 3 bases and J by 4 bases, with 12 bases left in between. Per the germline V gene, CDR1 is SQVTM and CDR2 is ANQGSEA. The CDR3 nucleotides read TGCAGCGTTGACACCGGGGCTAGAGAGACCCAGTACTTC. Translated: CSVDTGARETQYF.

V is TRBV27 and J is TRBJ2-1; 8 bases match TRBD2. The trim removed 6 bases at V and 5 bases at J, leaving 6 bases unmatched. CDR3 length equals 14 residues. Germline V gene data show CDR1 as MNHEY and CDR2 as SMNVEV (reference sequence). The CDR3 DNA sequence: TGTGCCAGCAGGAGGAGCGGGGGCAACAATGAGCAGTTCTTC. Translation: CASRRSGGNNEQFF.

This chain joins TRBV3-1 (or the pseudogene TRBV3-2) and TRBJ2-3; 8 nucleotides line up with TRBD2. This CDR3 spans 18 amino acids. With 6 bases clipped from V and 1 base from J, the junction kept 15 bases outside the gene matches. The germline V gene has CDR1 LGHDT and CDR2 YNNKEL (reference sequence). CDR3 bases: TGTGCCAGCAGTGCCCGGGGGGGCGGAGCGGGGGGCACAGATACGCAGTATTTT. Translation: CASSARGGGAGGTDTQYF.

About this clone: One end of the junction fails to match germline, which may point to a read error. The chain combines TRBV19 with TRBJ1-2, with TRBD1 matching over 10 bases. The CDR3 covers 17 residues. Germline CDR1 reads LNHDA; CDR2 reads SQIVND (reference sequence). CDR3 in DNA: TGTGCCCGTAGGGGCGGGGGGGGGACAGGGGCTAACTATGGCTACACCTTC. Residues: CARRGGGGTGANYGYTF.

V and J are TRBV11-3 and TRBJ1-1, with a weak D call TRBD1 (5 bases). This CDR3 has 14 residues. Between the trimmed V and J ends, which lost 3 bases and 1 base, there was a span of 9 bases. Germline V lookup: CDR1 SGHNT, CDR2 YENEEA. The CDR3 loop reads CASSLGPSNTEAFF. The CDR3 nucleotides read TGTGCCAGCAGCTTGGGACCGTCGAACACTGAAGCTTTCTTT.

This clone was picked up a small number of times. The CDR3 sequence is CASSFSGTGRIGNQPQHF. CDR3 in DNA: TGTGCCAGCAGTTTCTCCGGGACAGGGAGAATTGGCAATCAGCCCCAGCATTTT. V is TRBV6-2 or TRBV6-3 and J is TRBJ1-5, with 9 bases identical to TRBD1. V shed 4 bases and J 2 bases; nucleotides not matched to a gene: 12. CDR1 and CDR2 (germline): MNHEY, SVGEGT. There are 18 residues in the CDR3.

The rearrangement joins TRBV7-9 to TRBJ2-7; 9 nucleotides align to TRBD1. The CDR3 contains 14 residues. V was pared by 5 bases and J by 4 bases, with 6 bases of the junction left unmatched. CDR1 and CDR2 (germline): SEHNR, FQNEAQ (reference sequence). The CDR3 loop is CASSPLTGGYEQYF. The CDR3 DNA reads TGTGCCAGCAGCCCCCTGACAGGGGGATACGAGCAGTACTTC. Using reference TRBV7-9 and TRBJ2-7 for the parts outside the CDR3, the full variable domain is DTGVSQNPRHKITKRGQNVTFRCDPISEHNRLYWYRQTLGQGPEFLTYFQNEAQLEKSRLLSDRFSAERPKGSFSTLEIQRTEQGDSAMYLCASSPLTGGYEQYFGPGTRLTVT.

V gene TRBV1 combines with J gene TRBJ2-1; TRBD2 is taken as the D call from the table, unchecked against the DNA. TRBV1 is recorded as a pseudogene. The CDR3 runs to 17 residues. The CDR3, as DNA: TGCACCAGCAGCCAAGATCAAGGGACTAGCGGGAGTAATGAGCAGTTCTTC. This encodes CTSSQDQGTSGSNEQFF.

The chain combines TRBV3-1 (or the pseudogene TRBV3-2) with TRBJ2-3; no clear D. The germline V and J ends were trimmed by 8 bases and 3 bases, with 12 bases remaining between them. There are 13 residues in the CDR3. The germline V gene encodes CDR1 LGHDT and CDR2 YNNKEL (reference sequence). In DNA, the CDR3 is TGTGCCAGCGGCGGAGCGAATACAGATACGCAGTATTTT. Translating gives CASGGANTDTQYF.

This chain links TRBV28 with TRBJ1-5; D gene unclear. Germline V CDR1 and CDR2: MDHEN, SYDVKM. Trimming shortened V by 10 bases and J by 4 bases, and 11 bases separated the two germline ends. This CDR3 spans 12 amino acids. For the CDR3, the DNA is TGTGCCACCGTGGCGGTTAATCAGCCCCAGCATTTT. Protein: CATVAVNQPQHF.

The V gene is TRBV6-5, the J gene TRBJ1-5; D not certain. Germline assignment: CDR1 MNHEY and CDR2 SVGAGI. V gave up 7 bases and J gave up 1 base, with 5 bases separating them. The CDR3 spans 12 residues. The CDR3 coding sequence is TGTGCCAGCACCCGGAGCAATCAGCCCCAGCATTTT. It encodes CASTRSNQPQHF.

This rearrangement joins TRBV7-6 to TRBJ2-3, with 10 bases identical to TRBD2. The CDR3 consists of 16 residues. Germline CDR1 is SGHVS and CDR2 is FNYEAQ. Trimming cost V 5 bases and J 2 bases; bases outside gene matches: 7. The CDR3 sequence: CASSALAGAPTDTQYF. The DNA for the CDR3 is TGTGCCAGCAGCGCTCTAGCGGGGGCGCCCACAGATACGCAGTATTTT. Full variable domain (outside the CDR3, taken from reference TRBV7-6 and TRBJ2-3): GAGVSQSPRYKVTKRGQDVALRCDPISGHVSLYWYRQALGQGPEFLTYFNYEAQQDKSGLPNDRFSAERPEGSISTLTIQRTEQRDSAMYRCASSALAGAPTDTQYFGPGTRLTVL.

The rearrangement uses TRBV25-1 and TRBJ2-3, with 9 bases fitting TRBD1. CDR3 length: 15 residues. CDR1 and CDR2 from the germline V gene are MGHDK and SYGVNS. V dropped 1 base and J dropped 1; count of bases not matched to a gene: 0. In nucleotides, the CDR3 is TGTGCCAGCAGTGAATGGACAGGGGGCACAGATACGCAGTATTTT. It specifies CASSEWTGGTDTQYF.

This chain connects TRBV19 to TRBJ2-5; 12 nucleotides match TRBD2. Germline values: CDR1 LNHDA, CDR2 SQIVND (reference sequence). CDR3 size: 16 residues. V shed 4 bases and J 2 bases; nucleotides not matched to a gene: 5. The CDR3 loop reads CASSKGLAGKQETQYF. CDR3 in DNA: TGTGCCAGTAGTAAGGGACTAGCGGGTAAACAAGAGACCCAGTACTTC.

This CDR3 is CASSRGHTQYF. CDR3 bases: TGTGCCAGCAGCCGCGGACATACGCAGTATTTT. The chain carries TRBV9 and TRBJ2-3; D is ambiguous. V was pared by 4 bases and J by 7 bases, with 7 bases between. Per the germline V gene, CDR1 is SGDLS and CDR2 is YYNGEE. The CDR3 is 11 residues long.

This chain joins TRBV14 and TRBJ1-2; 7 nucleotides align to TRBD1. The CDR3 is 17 amino acids. The germline V gene has CDR1 SGHDN and CDR2 FVKESK. The ends lost 1 base at V and 2 bases at J; junction bases unmatched: 10. This chain's CDR3 is CASSQARDRAINYGYTF. Here the CDR3 DNA reads TGTGCCAGCAGCCAAGCAAGAGACAGGGCAATAAACTATGGCTACACCTTC.

The chain joins TRBV18 to TRBJ2-3; TRBD2 might be the D (5 bases). The CDR3 loop spans 13 amino acids. Trimming stripped 6 bases from V and 2 bases from J, with 9 bases between. Germline CDR1 KGHSH, CDR2 LQKENI. Here the CDR3 DNA reads TGTGCCAGCTCGATGGGAGTCACAGATACGCAGTATTTT. Amino acids: CASSMGVTDTQYF. Variable domain in full (rest from reference TRBV18 and TRBJ2-3): NAGVMQNPRHLVRRRGQEARLRCSPMKGHSHVYWYRQLPEEGLKFMVYLQKENIIDESGMPKERFSAEFPKEGPSILRIQQVVRGDSAAYFCASSMGVTDTQYFGPGTRLTVL.

The V call is TRBV5-3, the J call TRBJ2-7; D gene ambiguous. TRBV5-3 is an open reading frame whose function is uncertain. The CDR3 has 12 amino acids. V lost 0 bases to trimming and J lost 6 bases, with 7 bases between them. This CDR3 reads CARSLAGIEQYF. The CDR3 nucleotides read TGTGCCAGAAGCTTGGCTGGGATCGAGCAGTACTTC.